The 23 T cell receptor beta chains presented below share a single source sample, sequenced in a study of blood T cell repertoires in COVID-19. Profiled with immunoSEQ multiplex PCR; TCRdb holds only in-frame clones, not every one. The data hold under 300,000 clones, with 70% to 85% observed a single time. Input material: peripheral blood. The receptors were gathered from an elderly woman with acute or convalescent COVID-19.

V usage is TRBV3-1 (or the pseudogene TRBV3-2) and J usage is TRBJ2-1, with 9 bases fitting TRBD2. Trimming took 3 bases from V and 6 from J; bases not matched to a gene: 3. CDR1 and CDR2 from the germline V gene are LGHDT and YNNKEL (reference sequence). The CDR3 is made up of 14 amino acids. This CDR3 is CASSQVSGGNEQFF. Written as DNA, the CDR3 is TGTGCCAGCAGCCAGGTTAGCGGGGGCAATGAGCAGTTCTTC.

The chain employs TRBV5-1 and TRBJ2-2; 9 bases match TRBD1. CDR3 length: 15 amino acids. Unmatched junction bases numbered 2, after V lost 4 bases and J lost 1 base. Germline-derived CDR1 and CDR2 are SGHRS and YFSETQ. CDR3 amino acids: CASSADRGNTGELFF. The CDR3 DNA is TGCGCCAGCAGCGCGGACAGGGGGAACACCGGGGAGCTGTTTTTT.

The chain carries TRBV28 and TRBJ1-5; a weak D match, TRBD1 (6 bases). Between the trimmed V and J ends, which lost 6 bases and 1 base, there was a span of 16 bases. Germline V gives CDR1 MDHEN, CDR2 SYDVKM. This CDR3 has 16 amino acids. DNA for the CDR3: TGTGCCAGCAGGCCACAGGGTTCGGGGAGCAATCAGCCCCAGCATTTT. It is translated as CASRPQGSGSNQPQHF.

This clone has a handful of counts. The chain has TRBV9 and TRBJ1-6; 7 bases match TRBD1. V lost 4 bases and J lost 8; bases outside the gene matches: 9. This CDR3 has 15 residues. Germline V lookup: CDR1 SGDLS, CDR2 YYNGEE. The CDR3 DNA reads TGTGCCAGCAGCACCCAGGACAGGAAGGATTCACCCCTCCACTTT. Translation gives CASSTQDRKDSPLHF.

This chain connects TRBV29-1 to TRBJ2-1, with D perhaps TRBD1 (5 bases). V dropped 1 base and J dropped 0 bases, with 10 bases sitting between them. Per germline, CDR1 SQVTM and CDR2 ANQGSEA. This CDR3 spans 15 amino acids. CDR3 in amino acids: CSVEGGRASYNEQFF. The CDR3 DNA is TGCAGCGTTGAAGGAGGCAGGGCCTCCTACAATGAGCAGTTCTTC.

The V and J genes are TRBV6-5 and TRBJ2-4, with D tentatively TRBD1 (5 bases). Germline V gene data show CDR1 as MNHEY and CDR2 as SVGAGI. V lost 10 bases and J lost 5, with 9 bases in between. The CDR3 consists of 11 residues. The CDR3 region is CATLRENIQYF. Here the CDR3 DNA reads TGTGCCACCCTCAGGGAAAACATTCAGTACTTC.

This chain's CDR3 is CASSQGERGTEAFF. CDR3 bases: TGTGCCAGCAGCCAAGGCGAGCGGGGCACTGAAGCTTTCTTT. V usage is TRBV4-2 and J usage is TRBJ1-1; unclear D gene. CDR3 length equals 14 residues. Germline CDR1 is LGHNA and CDR2 is YNFKEQ. The ends were cut back, 1 base at V and 4 bases at J, with 10 bases in the middle.

Comment on this clone: Different DNA sequences within this sample yield the same CDR3. V gene TRBV5-1 combines with J gene TRBJ1-1, with 9 nucleotides matching TRBD1. The trim removed 4 bases at V and 1 base at J, leaving 5 bases unmatched. CDR3 length equals 15 residues. Germline V CDR1 and CDR2: SGHRS, YFSETQ. Written as DNA, the CDR3 is TGCGCCAGCAGCCTGGGACAGGGTGGGAACACTGAAGCTTTCTTT. Translation gives CASSLGQGGNTEAFF.

This rearrangement joins TRBV3-1 (or the pseudogene TRBV3-2) to TRBJ1-1; D is possibly TRBD1 (6 bases). Trimming left V 4 bases short and J 1 base short, with 19 bases between. There are 17 residues in the CDR3. The germline gives CDR1 LGHDT, CDR2 YNNKEL (reference sequence). The CDR3 sequence is CASSRKVPGTTNTEAFF. The CDR3 bases are TGTGCCAGCAGCCGAAAGGTTCCCGGGACAACGAACACTGAAGCTTTCTTT.

This clone was picked up a small number of times. V gene TRBV30 combines with J gene TRBJ2-6, with 9 bases aligning to TRBD1. The germline V gene has CDR1 GTSNPN and CDR2 SVGIG (reference sequence). The CDR3 totals 18 residues. Trimming at V came to 1 base and at J to 1 base, leaving 8 bases not matched to a gene. CDR3 residues: CAWSATGQGLSGANVLTF. The CDR3 region has the DNA TGTGCCTGGAGTGCAACCGGACAGGGGCTTTCTGGGGCCAACGTCCTGACTTTC.

This clone occurred a few times. This chain uses TRBV6-5 with TRBJ1-3; D uncertain. Germline-derived CDR1 and CDR2 are MNHEY and SVGAGI. The V end was cut by 4 bases, the J end by 2 bases, with 6 bases between. The CDR3 spans 13 residues. The CDR3 coding sequence is TGTGCCAGCAGTTTACCGGCTGGAAACACCATATATTTT. It translates to CASSLPAGNTIYF.

In its sample, this clone was seen a few times. The V gene is TRBV3-1 (or the pseudogene TRBV3-2), the J gene TRBJ1-6, with 7 bases matching TRBD1. The germline CDR1 and CDR2 sequences are LGHDT and YNNKEL (reference sequence). The CDR3 length is 17 residues. V lost 3 bases and J lost 0; bases outside the gene matches: 5. CDR3 residues: CASSHRQGSSYNSPLHF. The DNA for the CDR3 is TGTGCCAGCAGCCACCGACAGGGTAGCTCCTATAATTCACCCCTCCACTTT.

The V and J genes are TRBV18 and TRBJ2-3, with unresolved D. CDR1 is KGHSH and CDR2 is LQKENI in the germline V gene. The V end lost 3 bases, the J end lost 2 bases, and 6 bases lay between the germline ends. The CDR3 spans 13 residues. The CDR3 nucleotides read TGTGCCAGCTCACCTATCTCCACAGATACGCAGTATTTT. It codes for CASSPISTDTQYF.

This clone was observed a handful of times. The chain is built from TRBV11-3 and TRBJ2-3, with TRBD2 matching over 7 bases. The CDR3 is 15 amino acids. CDR1 is SGHNT, CDR2 YENEEA, per germline. V trimming: 0 bases; J trimming: 5 bases; junction bases outside the gene matches: 5. The CDR3 nucleotides are TGTGCCAGCAGCTTAGACGGCGGGGGTCGAGATACGCAGTATTTT. This translates into CASSLDGGGRDTQYF.

The chain employs TRBV2 and TRBJ1-5, with TRBD1 as a possible D gene (5 bases). The germline V gene encodes CDR1 SNHLY and CDR2 FYNNEI. This CDR3 comprises 14 residues. The V gene lost 6 bases and the J gene lost 5 bases, with 14 bases spanning the gap. The CDR3 nucleotides read TGTGCCAGCAGCGGGGGTGGCAAATATCAGCCCCAGCATTTT. Its protein product is CASSGGGKYQPQHF.

This clone was counted only a few times. The chain carries TRBV5-5 and TRBJ2-2; 9 bases agree with TRBD2. V gave up 0 bases and J gave up 3 bases; unmatched junction bases: 9. Germline CDR1 SGHKS, CDR2 YYEKEE (reference sequence). The CDR3 runs 18 residues. This CDR3 reads CASSLAGSGGTYTGELFF. In DNA, the CDR3 is TGTGCCAGCAGCTTGGCTGGTAGCGGGGGAACATACACCGGGGAGCTGTTTTTT.

This clone appeared a few times. The rearrangement links TRBV5-8 to TRBJ2-3; a weak D match, TRBD2 (5 bases). V shed 5 bases and J shed 1 base, with 17 bases lying between them. This CDR3 comprises 16 residues. Germline CDR1 and CDR2: SGHTS and YDEGEE. The CDR3 region is CASRLTASGGTDTQYF. The CDR3 DNA reads as TGTGCCAGCAGATTAACAGCCTCCGGGGGCACAGATACGCAGTATTTT.

The V and J genes are TRBV3-1 (or the pseudogene TRBV3-2) and TRBJ2-2, with D perhaps TRBD2 (6 bases). Germline loops: CDR1 LGHDT, CDR2 YNNKEL (reference sequence). The CDR3 sequence is 17 residues long. V was trimmed by 2 bases and J by 8 bases, leaving 21 bases between them. This chain's CDR3 is CASSQSGTSAFPGELFF. For the CDR3, the DNA is TGTGCCAGCAGCCAATCCGGGACTTCAGCTTTTCCAGGGGAGCTGTTTTTT.

The chain has TRBV6-6 and TRBJ2-2, with D possibly matching TRBD2 (6 bases). Trimming shortened V by 6 bases and J by 2 bases, and 13 bases separated the two germline ends. The CDR3 is made up of 15 amino acids. Germline V gene data show CDR1 as MNHNY and CDR2 as SVGAGI (reference sequence). CDR3 sequence: CASSLGRFNTGELFF. CDR3 DNA sequence: TGTGCCAGCAGCCTTGGGAGGTTTAACACCGGGGAGCTGTTTTTT.

The rearrangement joins TRBV5-1 to TRBJ2-2; 9 bases align to TRBD1. The CDR3 loop spans 20 amino acids. The germline V gene has CDR1 SGHRS and CDR2 YFSETQ. With V trimmed by 4 bases and J by 1 base, 17 bases remained unmatched. In DNA form, the CDR3 reads TGCGCCAGCAGCCCGAGAGCCGGGACAGGGACCCCTTGGAACACCGGGGAGCTGTTTTTT. Protein product: CASSPRAGTGTPWNTGELFF.

This clone occurred a few times. Here the CDR3 reads CASSPEQGRNEKLFF. In DNA, the CDR3 is TGTGCCAGCAGCCCCGAACAGGGGAGAAATGAAAAACTGTTTTTT. The chain joins TRBV4-2 to TRBJ1-4; 7 bases line up with TRBD1. Germline V CDR1 and CDR2: LGHNA, YNFKEQ. With V trimmed by 4 bases and J by 5 bases, 7 bases remained unmatched. The CDR3 has 15 amino acids.

This chain joins TRBV5-1 and TRBJ2-3, with 7 nucleotides matching TRBD1. The germline gives CDR1 SGHRS, CDR2 YFSETQ. The CDR3 runs 14 residues. Trimming removed 4 bases from V and 0 bases from J; junction bases left unmatched: 2. The DNA of the CDR3 is TGCGCCAGCAGCAGGGACAGTAGCACAGATACGCAGTATTTT. This gives the protein CASSRDSSTDTQYF.

This clone appeared a single time. The V call is TRBV5-4, the J call TRBJ1-1; 12 nucleotides align to TRBD1. CDR1 and CDR2 (germline): SGHNT, YYREEE (reference sequence). The CDR3 extends over 17 amino acids. The J segment lost 0 bases and the V segment lost 4 bases, leaving 7 bases of the junction unmatched. CDR3 DNA sequence: TGTGCCAGCAGCACCGGGACAGGGGGCCGTATGAACACTGAAGCTTTCTTT. Translating gives CASSTGTGGRMNTEAFF.